This passage covers 9 T cell receptor beta chains from one sample sequenced in a study of blood T cell repertoires in COVID-19 (dated by TCRdb to 2020 to 2021). Library generation was performed with the immunoSEQ multiplex PCR assay. The table comes from immuneACCESS by way of TCRdb, which keeps in-frame sequences with V and J called. Part of the clones is missing from these tables; in studies checked, under half for an unresolved V gene and the rest for unknown reasons. Counted in this sample were roughly 110,000 clones; 80% to 85% of them appeared once. More than 4% of the sample lies in the top ten. Sample: peripheral blood. The origin of the receptors is a human donor in a cohort sampled during active COVID-19.

The gene calls are TRBV7-2 and TRBJ2-3; 10 nucleotides line up with TRBD2. Trimming at V came to 4 bases and at J to 3 bases, leaving 4 bases not matched to a gene. The CDR3 has 15 residues. The V gene's germline CDR1 is SGHTA and CDR2 FQGNSA. CDR3 residues: CASSSSGSITDTQYF. As DNA, the CDR3 is TGTGCCAGCAGCTCTAGCGGGAGTATAACAGATACGCAGTATTTT.

With regard to this clone: This sample also contains other DNA sequences that code for the same CDR3. This chain connects TRBV6-5 to TRBJ1-2; the D gene is possibly TRBD1 (6 bases). The CDR3 totals 13 residues. CDR1 and CDR2 (germline): MNHEY, SVGAGI. The ends were cut back, 6 bases at V and 5 bases at J, with 13 bases in the middle. CDR3 DNA: TGTGCCAGCAGGGAGACAGGCTTTTATGGCTACACCTTC. It translates to CASRETGFYGYTF.

V usage is TRBV5-4 and J usage is TRBJ2-1, with D uncertain. With 3 bases removed from V and 9 bases from J, the gap between germline ends came to 13 bases. The germline gives CDR1 SGHNT, CDR2 YYREEE (reference sequence). This CDR3 contains 13 residues. CDR3 nucleotide sequence: TGTGCCAGCAGCTCCTATGAGAAAAGTGAGCAGTTCTTC. It is translated as CASSSYEKSEQFF.

The chain joins TRBV25-1 to TRBJ2-7, with a tentative D call TRBD2 (6 bases). Trimming removed 3 bases from V and 6 bases from J, with 15 bases in between. The CDR3 is 14 residues long. CDR1 is MGHDK, CDR2 SYGVNS, per germline. CDR3 DNA sequence: TGTGCCAGCAGTGATTCCCCTGGAGGGACCGAGCAGTACTTC. Protein sequence: CASSDSPGGTEQYF.

The chain links TRBV9 to TRBJ2-1, with 11 bases matching TRBD2. The CDR3 covers 15 residues. CDR1 and CDR2 (germline): SGDLS, YYNGEE. V lost 4 bases and J lost 5; bases outside the gene matches: 5. The chain's CDR3 is CASSLGLAGNNEQFF. CDR3 DNA sequence: TGTGCCAGCAGCCTCGGACTAGCGGGTAACAATGAGCAGTTCTTC.

For this clone: Within the sample, other DNA sequences also encode this same CDR3. The chain combines TRBV28 with TRBJ1-5, with 9 bases that match TRBD1. V shed 4 bases, J shed 4 bases, and the junction held 2 bases outside the gene matches. CDR3 length equals 14 residues. The germline gives CDR1 MDHEN, CDR2 SYDVKM. CDR3 nucleotide sequence: TGTGCCAGCAGTTCGGGACAGGGTAATCAGCCCCAGCATTTT. As protein: CASSSGQGNQPQHF.

The chain employs TRBV5-1 and TRBJ2-3; D might be TRBD1 (6 bases). Deletions cut 2 bases from V and 2 bases from J, with 12 bases between. Germline lookup yields CDR1 SGHRS and CDR2 YFSETQ. The CDR3 loop spans 15 amino acids. CDR3 amino acids: CASSLSRGDTDTQYF. CDR3 bases: TGCGCCAGCAGCTTAAGCAGGGGAGACACAGATACGCAGTATTTT.

The CDR3 region is CASSYTPDRDLDTQYF. The DNA for the CDR3 is TGTGCCAGCAGCTATACCCCGGACAGGGATTTGGATACGCAGTATTTT. V gene TRBV7-9 combines with J gene TRBJ2-3; 8 bases agree with TRBD1. The CDR3 length is 16 residues. V shed 4 bases, J shed 6 bases, and the junction held 12 bases outside the gene matches. Germline CDR1 reads SEHNR; CDR2 reads FQNEAQ (reference sequence).

The rearrangement uses TRBV3-1 (or the pseudogene TRBV3-2) and TRBJ1-2; D not resolved. CDR3 length: 13 residues. V was cut by 0 bases and J by 7 bases, with 9 bases left in between. CDR1 LGHDT and CDR2 YNNKEL come from the germline V gene (reference sequence). The DNA of the CDR3 is TGTGCCAGCAGCCAAGAACCTAATGGTGGCTACACCTTC. Its translation is CASSQEPNGGYTF.